These T cell receptor beta chains were read from a single sample in a study of CD8+ T cells in alopecia areata. TCRdb's table, derived via immunoSEQ multiplex PCR, lists solely in-frame clones and lacks some. The sample carries 180,000 or so clones, around 63% recorded once. Sequenced material: CD4+ T cells sorted from blood, taken at week 0. The receptors were gathered from a human donor with alopecia areata. Both conserved end residues are part of each CDR3. The D gene is left open where the match is weak. Expanded clones get a size class; other rows say once, few or many, or leave the size out.

J gene | V gene | D gene | clone size | CDR3 protein | CDR3 DNA
TRBJ1-1 | TRBV10-2 | TRBD1 | - | CASTRQGTNTEAFF | TGCGCCAGCACAAGACAGGGGACCAACACTGAAGCTTTCTTT
TRBJ2-2 | TRBV15 | TRBD1 | - | CATSTRQGTGELFF | TGTGCCACCAGCACGAGACAGGGAACCGGGGAGCTGTTTTTT
TRBJ1-1 | TRBV25-1 | - | - | CASSPTNTEAFF | TGTGCCAGCAGCCCCACGAACACTGAAGCTTTCTTT
TRBJ2-5 | TRBV5-1 | - | once | CASKGGQQQETQYF | TGCGCCAGCAAGGGAGGACAGCAACAAGAGACCCAGTACTTC
TRBJ1-1 | TRBV29-1 | - | once | CSHRIGDTEAFF | TGCAGCCATAGGATAGGGGACACTGAAGCTTTCTTT
TRBJ1-6 | TRBV30 | - | - | CAWSVNNSPLHF | TGTGCCTGGAGTGTCAATAATTCACCCCTCCACTTT
TRBJ1-1 | TRBV7-2 | - | - | CASSFQAKRWTEAFF | TGTGCCAGCAGCTTCCAAGCAAAAAGGTGGACTGAAGCTTTCTTT
TRBJ1-2 | TRBV29-1 | TRBD1 | - | CSVAKGAYGYTF | TGCAGCGTCGCAAAGGGGGCATATGGCTACACCTTC
TRBJ1-6 | TRBV7-2 | - | - | CASSLGGRNSPLHF | TGTGCCAGCAGCTTGGGGGGGCGAAATTCACCCCTCCACTTT
TRBJ1-1 | TRBV28 | - | - | CASSLTRAEAFF | TGTGCCAGCAGTTTAACCCGGGCAGAAGCTTTCTTT
TRBJ2-2 | TRBV6-1 | - | - | CASRTLNTGELFF | TGTGCCAGCAGGACATTGAACACCGGGGAGCTGTTTTTT
TRBJ2-1 | TRBV20-1 | - | - | CSAKGYNEQFF | TGCAGTGCAAAGGGATACAATGAGCAGTTCTTC
TRBJ1-6 | TRBV25-1 | - | - | CASSAPGPNNSPLHF | TGTGCCAGCAGTGCCCCGGGACCGAATAATTCACCCCTCCACTTT
TRBJ1-1 | TRBV6-1 | - | - | CASSTQKNTEAFF | TGTGCCAGCAGTACTCAGAAGAACACTGAAGCTTTCTTT
TRBJ2-3 | TRBV5-1 | - | - | CASRGTDTQYF | TGCGCCAGCCGAGGCACAGATACGCAGTATTTT
TRBJ2-3 | TRBV9 | TRBD2 | - | CASSALAGATDTQYF | TGTGCCAGCAGCGCTCTAGCGGGGGCTACAGATACGCAGTATTTT
TRBJ2-7 | TRBV7-9 | - | - | CASSGFDRGGDYEQYF | TGTGCCAGCAGTGGCTTCGACAGGGGAGGGGACTACGAGCAGTACTTC
TRBJ2-7 | TRBV30 | - | - | CAWSVQLTYEQYF | TGTGCCTGGAGTGTACAACTAACCTACGAGCAGTACTTC
TRBJ1-2 | TRBV30 | TRBD1 | - | CAWSGDRAYGYTF | TGTGCCTGGAGTGGGGACAGGGCGTATGGCTACACCTTC
TRBJ1-5 | TRBV9 | TRBD1 | - | CASSAGTGGGQPQHF | TGTGCCAGCAGCGCCGGGACAGGAGGAGGTCAGCCCCAGCATTTT
TRBJ1-2 | TRBV2 | - | - | CASRAFGYTF | TGTGCCAGCCGGGCGTTTGGCTACACCTTC
TRBJ2-7 | TRBV29-1 | - | - | CSVGLGGGYEQYF | TGCAGCGTTGGTCTGGGAGGGGGCTACGAGCAGTACTTC
TRBJ1-1 | TRBV5-6 | - | many | CASSPTEAFF | TGTGCCAGCAGCCCGACAGAAGCTTTCTTT
TRBJ1-1 | TRBV19 | - | - | CASSLNTEAFF | TGTGCCAGTAGTCTCAACACTGAAGCTTTCTTT
TRBJ2-5 | TRBV18 | - | - | CASSLPSEKTQYF | TGTGCCAGCTCACTTCCAAGTGAAAAGACCCAGTACTTC
TRBJ1-6 | TRBV15 | - | - | CATSERNNSPLHF | TGTGCCACCAGCGAGAGAAATAATTCACCCCTCCACTTT
TRBJ1-2 | TRBV4-1 | TRBD1 | - | CASSHRDRPYGYTF | TGCGCCAGCAGCCACCGGGACAGGCCCTATGGCTACACCTTC
TRBJ2-5 | TRBV11-1 | - | few | CASSLGAKPSQETQYF | TGTGCCAGCAGCTTAGGAGCCAAACCCTCCCAAGAGACCCAGTACTTC
TRBJ2-5 | TRBV10-3 | TRBD1 | - | CAMGRGQGQETQYF | TGTGCCATGGGAAGAGGACAGGGACAAGAGACCCAGTACTTC
TRBJ2-5 | TRBV30 | TRBD1 | - | CAWSVDRGKTQYF | TGTGCCTGGAGTGTCGACAGGGGGAAGACCCAGTACTTC
TRBJ1-2 | TRBV30 | - | - | CAWSTPRGYTF | TGTGCCTGGAGTACCCCGAGGGGCTACACCTTC
TRBJ2-5 | TRBV29-1 | - | - | CSVGTGTQYF | TGCAGCGTTGGCACCGGGACCCAGTACTTC
TRBJ1-4 | TRBV7-9 | TRBD1 | few | CASSFWDRVNEKLFF | TGTGCCAGCAGCTTTTGGGACAGGGTAAATGAAAAACTGTTTTTT
TRBJ2-1 | TRBV29-1 | - | few | CSVALVGATVKQFF | TGCAGCGTCGCGTTGGTGGGCGCGACAGTTAAGCAGTTCTTC
TRBJ1-2 | TRBV7-9 | - | - | CASSVSRGKANYGYTF | TGTGCCAGCAGCGTGTCCAGGGGTAAAGCTAACTATGGCTACACCTTC
TRBJ2-5 | TRBV18 | - | - | CASSPAGPGETQYF | TGTGCCAGCTCACCAGCGGGGCCAGGAGAGACCCAGTACTTC
TRBJ1-2 | TRBV18 | TRBD1 | - | CASSPDRAYGYTF | TGTGCCAGCTCTCCGGACAGGGCGTATGGCTACACCTTC
TRBJ2-3 | TRBV5-1 | TRBD1 | - | CASSFGPGQSQYF | TGCGCCAGCAGCTTTGGGCCGGGACAGTCGCAGTATTTT
TRBJ2-2 | TRBV7-2 | - | - | CASSLSGGNTGELFF | TGTGCCAGCAGCTTATCAGGCGGAAACACCGGGGAGCTGTTTTTT
TRBJ2-2 | TRBV11-2 | - | few | CASSLDMLAGELFF | TGTGCCAGCAGCTTAGATATGCTAGCGGGGGAGCTGTTTTTT
TRBJ1-2 | TRBV30 | - | - | CAWSRQRDYGYTF | TGTGCCTGGAGTAGACAGCGCGACTATGGCTACACCTTC
TRBJ2-7 | TRBV9 | - | - | CASSVGIQGNYEQYF | TGTGCCAGCAGCGTAGGGATTCAGGGAAACTACGAGCAGTACTTC
TRBJ1-2 | TRBV28 | - | - | CASGTGSSNYGYTF | TGTGCCAGCGGTACAGGGTCGAGTAACTATGGCTACACCTTC